This TCR beta chain derives from a study of CD8 T cells in ankylosing spondylitis. This clonotype appeared many times. The antigen is not known. General observations from the study: Seven to nine highly homologous variants formed a TCR beta motif that appeared characteristic of ankylosing spondylitis blood. From matched ankylosing spondylitis synovial fluid, disease-linked clones were reportedly recovered at significantly enriched levels. Some of the motif variants had earlier been found in reactive arthritis patients' fluid and blood.

Quantitative 5'-RACE with molecular barcodes was used to make the TCR beta libraries. TCRdb called the 5' RACE reads again in MiXCR, with one record for every CDR3 protein. The table lists approximately 43,000 distinct CDR3 sequences, 4% of them singletons. This CDR3 contains 14 residues. Trimming removed 3 bases from V and 6 bases from J, with 13 bases in between. In germline, CDR1 is SGDLS, CDR2 YYNGEE. This chain links TRBV9 with TRBJ2-1; no clear D. The sequenced material came from blood, either unsorted or a sorted T cell fraction (not recorded which). This TCR was sampled from a female donor with ankylosing spondylitis or in good health (not recorded which). In DNA form, the CDR3 reads TGTGCCAGCAGCGCCCAAGCCCTAGGCAATGAGCAGTTCTTC. As protein: CASSAQALGNEQFF.